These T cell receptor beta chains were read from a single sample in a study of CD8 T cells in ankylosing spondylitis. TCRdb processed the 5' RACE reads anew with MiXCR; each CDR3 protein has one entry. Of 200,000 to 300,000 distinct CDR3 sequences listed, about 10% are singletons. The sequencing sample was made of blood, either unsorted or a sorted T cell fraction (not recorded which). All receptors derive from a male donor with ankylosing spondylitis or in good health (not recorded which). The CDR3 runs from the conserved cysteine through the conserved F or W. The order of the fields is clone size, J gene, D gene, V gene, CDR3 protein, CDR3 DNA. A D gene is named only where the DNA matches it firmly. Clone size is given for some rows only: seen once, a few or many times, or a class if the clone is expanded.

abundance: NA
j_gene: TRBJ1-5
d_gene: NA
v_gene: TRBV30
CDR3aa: CVWSARWGGSSDQPQHF
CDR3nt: TGTGTCTGGAGTGCCCGTTGGGGGGGATCAAGTGATCAGCCCCAGCATTTT

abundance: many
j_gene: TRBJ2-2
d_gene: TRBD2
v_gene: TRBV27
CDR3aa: CASNLRGGTNTGELFF
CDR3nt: TGTGCCAGCAACCTCCGGGGGGGAACGAACACCGGGGAGCTGTTTTTT

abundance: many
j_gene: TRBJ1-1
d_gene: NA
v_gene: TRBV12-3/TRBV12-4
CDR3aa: CASSPTGRMNTEAFF
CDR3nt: TGTGCCAGCAGTCCAACCGGACGGATGAACACTGAAGCTTTCTTT

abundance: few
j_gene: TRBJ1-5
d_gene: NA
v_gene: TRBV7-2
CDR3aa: CASSIQVHSNQPQHF
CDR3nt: TGTGCCAGCAGTATACAGGTTCATAGCAATCAGCCCCAGCATTTT

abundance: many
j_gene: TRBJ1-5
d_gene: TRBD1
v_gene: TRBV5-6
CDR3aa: CASSKGTGVGWQPQHF
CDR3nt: TGTGCCAGCAGCAAAGGGACAGGGGTTGGGTGGCAGCCCCAGCATTTT

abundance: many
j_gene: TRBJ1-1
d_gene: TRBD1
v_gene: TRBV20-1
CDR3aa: CSARDVGGANTEAFF
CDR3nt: TGCAGTGCTAGAGATGTAGGGGGCGCGAACACTGAAGCTTTCTTT

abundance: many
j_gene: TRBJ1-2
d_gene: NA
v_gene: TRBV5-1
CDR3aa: CASSLFQGSYGYTF
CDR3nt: TGCGCCAGCAGCTTATTCCAGGGGTCCTATGGCTACACCTTC

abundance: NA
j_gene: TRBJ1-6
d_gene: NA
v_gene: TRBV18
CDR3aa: CASSPRDTANSPLHF
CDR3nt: TGTGCCAGCTCACCCCGGGACACGGCCAATTCACCCCTCCACTTT

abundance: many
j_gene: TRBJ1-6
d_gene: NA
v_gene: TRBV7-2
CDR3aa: CASSLKGTGSYNSPLHF
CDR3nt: TGTGCCAGCAGCTTGAAGGGAACAGGCTCCTATAATTCACCCCTCCACTTT

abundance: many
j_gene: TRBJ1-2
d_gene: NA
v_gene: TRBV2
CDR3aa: CASIRVLGHGYTF
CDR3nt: TGTGCCAGCATACGGGTTCTGGGACATGGCTACACCTTC

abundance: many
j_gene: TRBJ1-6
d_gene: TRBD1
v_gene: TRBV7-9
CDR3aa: CASSLARGGSPLHF
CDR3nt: TGTGCCAGCAGCCTAGCCAGGGGGGGTTCACCCCTCCACTTT

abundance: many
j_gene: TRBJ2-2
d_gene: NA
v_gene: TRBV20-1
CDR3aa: CSARDLRDITGELFF
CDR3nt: TGCAGTGCTAGAGATCTCAGGGACATCACCGGGGAGCTGTTTTTT

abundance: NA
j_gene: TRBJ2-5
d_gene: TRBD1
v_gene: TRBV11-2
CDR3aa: CASSLDRGKTQYF
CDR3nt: TGTGCCAGCAGTCTGGACAGGGGGAAGACCCAGTACTTC

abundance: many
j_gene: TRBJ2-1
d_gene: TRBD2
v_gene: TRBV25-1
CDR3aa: CASSLASGGAYNEQFF
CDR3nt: TGTGCCAGCAGTTTAGCTAGCGGGGGGGCCTACAATGAGCAGTTCTTC

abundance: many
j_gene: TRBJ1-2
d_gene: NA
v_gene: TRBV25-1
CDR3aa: CASSEIGGGNYGYTF
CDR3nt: TGTGCCAGCAGTGAAATTGGGGGTGGCAACTATGGCTACACCTTC

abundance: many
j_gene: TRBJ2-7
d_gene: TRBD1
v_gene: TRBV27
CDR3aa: CASSLGDRAYEQYF
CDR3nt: TGTGCCAGCAGTTTAGGGGACAGGGCCTACGAGCAGTACTTC

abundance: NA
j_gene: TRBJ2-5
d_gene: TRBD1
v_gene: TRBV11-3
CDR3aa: CASSSRLTGAQETQYF
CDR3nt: TGTGCCAGCAGCTCCCGTCTCACAGGGGCGCAAGAGACCCAGTACTTC

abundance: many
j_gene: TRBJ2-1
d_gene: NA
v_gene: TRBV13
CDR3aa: CASSFALEGGGIEQFF
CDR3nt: TGTGCCAGCAGCTTCGCCTTGGAGGGTGGTGGGATTGAGCAGTTCTTC

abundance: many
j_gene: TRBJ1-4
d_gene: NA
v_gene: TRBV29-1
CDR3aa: CSAGHSNEKLFF
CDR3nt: TGCAGCGCGGGGCATTCTAATGAAAAACTGTTTTTT

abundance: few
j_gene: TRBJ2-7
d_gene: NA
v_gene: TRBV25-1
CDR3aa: CASSPGSPCEQYF
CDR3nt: TGTGCCAGCAGCCCGGGGTCTCCCTGCGAGCAGTACTTC

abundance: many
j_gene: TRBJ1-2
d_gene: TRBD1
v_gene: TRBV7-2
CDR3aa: CASSLRGQGYGYTF
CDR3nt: TGTGCCAGCAGCTTACGGGGACAGGGCTATGGCTACACCTTC

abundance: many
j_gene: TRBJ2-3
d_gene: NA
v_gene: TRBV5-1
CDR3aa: CASSLRDSSSTDTQYF
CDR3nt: TGCGCCAGCAGCTTAAGGGACTCATCTAGCACAGATACGCAGTATTTT

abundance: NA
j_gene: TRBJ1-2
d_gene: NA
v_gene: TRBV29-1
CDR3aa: CSVEEPGRGYGYTF
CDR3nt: TGCAGCGTTGAAGAACCAGGGAGGGGGTATGGCTACACCTTC

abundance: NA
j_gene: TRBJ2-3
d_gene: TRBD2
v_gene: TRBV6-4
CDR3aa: CASSAGLAGSSLDTQYF
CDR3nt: TGTGCCAGCAGTGCGGGACTAGCGGGATCCTCGCTAGATACGCAGTATTTT

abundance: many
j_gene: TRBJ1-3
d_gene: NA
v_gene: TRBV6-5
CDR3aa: CASSYSGGISGNTIYF
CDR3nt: TGTGCCAGCAGTTACTCTGGCGGTATCTCTGGAAACACCATATATTTT

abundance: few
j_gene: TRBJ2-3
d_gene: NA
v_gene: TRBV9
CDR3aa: CASSVVLTDTQYF
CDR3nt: TGTGCCAGCAGCGTAGTCCTCACAGATACGCAGTATTTT

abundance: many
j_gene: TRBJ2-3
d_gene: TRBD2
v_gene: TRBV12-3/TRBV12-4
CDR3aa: CASSPGLAGGTRGTQYF
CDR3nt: TGTGCCAGCAGTCCCGGGCTAGCGGGAGGGACTCGGGGTACGCAGTATTTT

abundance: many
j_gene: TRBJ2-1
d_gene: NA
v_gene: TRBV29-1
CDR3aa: CSVEIGQTYNEQFF
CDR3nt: TGCAGCGTCGAAATCGGGCAAACCTACAATGAGCAGTTCTTC

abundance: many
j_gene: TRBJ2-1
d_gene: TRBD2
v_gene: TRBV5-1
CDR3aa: CASSFSLLAGGIDEQFF
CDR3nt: TGCGCCAGCAGCTTTTCCCTACTAGCGGGGGGGATCGATGAGCAGTTCTTC

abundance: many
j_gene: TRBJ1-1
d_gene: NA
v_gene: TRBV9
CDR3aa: CASSGAGPEAFF
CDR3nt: TGTGCCAGCAGCGGGGCGGGACCCGAAGCTTTCTTT

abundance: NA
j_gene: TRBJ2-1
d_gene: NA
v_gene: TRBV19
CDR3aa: CAIGESGAEQFF
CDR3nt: TGTGCCATCGGGGAGTCAGGGGCTGAGCAGTTCTTC

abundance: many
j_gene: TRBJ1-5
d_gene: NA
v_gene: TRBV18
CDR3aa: CASSPQGSNQQPQHF
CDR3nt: TGTGCCAGCTCACCTCAGGGATCGAACCAGCAGCCCCAGCATTTT

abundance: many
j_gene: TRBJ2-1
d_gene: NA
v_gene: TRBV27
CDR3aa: CASTYYNEQFF
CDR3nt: TGTGCCAGCACGTATTACAATGAGCAGTTCTTC

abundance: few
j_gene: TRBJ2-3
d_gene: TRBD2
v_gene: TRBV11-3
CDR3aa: CASSLVLAGSTDTQYF
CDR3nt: TGTGCCAGCAGCTTAGTTCTAGCGGGGAGCACAGATACGCAGTATTTT

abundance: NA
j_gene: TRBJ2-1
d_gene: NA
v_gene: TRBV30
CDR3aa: CAWSRLIGRYNEQFF
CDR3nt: TGTGCCTGGAGCCGACTCATAGGTCGGTACAATGAGCAGTTCTTC

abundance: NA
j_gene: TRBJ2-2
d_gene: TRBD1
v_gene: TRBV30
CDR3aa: CAWSGDRTNTGELFF
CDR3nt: TGTGCCTGGAGTGGGGACAGAACGAACACCGGGGAGCTGTTTTTT

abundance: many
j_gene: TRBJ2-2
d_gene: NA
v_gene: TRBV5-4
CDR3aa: CASSLFEGTGELFF
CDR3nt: TGTGCCAGCAGCTTATTCGAGGGTACCGGGGAGCTGTTTTTT

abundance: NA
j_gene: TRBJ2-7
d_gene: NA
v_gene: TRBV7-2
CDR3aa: CASSFQGSYEQYF
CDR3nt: TGTGCCAGCAGCTTCCAGGGGTCCTACGAGCAGTACTTC

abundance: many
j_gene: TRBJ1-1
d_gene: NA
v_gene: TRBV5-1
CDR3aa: CASSLQGHTEAFF
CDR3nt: TGCGCCAGCAGCTTGCAGGGGCACACTGAAGCTTTCTTT

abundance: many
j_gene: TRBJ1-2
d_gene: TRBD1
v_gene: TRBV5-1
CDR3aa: CASSLGQGLNYGYTF
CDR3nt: TGCGCCAGCAGCTTGGGACAGGGGCTCAACTATGGCTACACCTTC

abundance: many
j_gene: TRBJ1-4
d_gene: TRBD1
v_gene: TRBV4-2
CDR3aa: CASSQEGQGAEKLFF
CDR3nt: TGTGCCAGCAGCCAGGAGGGACAGGGGGCCGAAAAACTGTTTTTT

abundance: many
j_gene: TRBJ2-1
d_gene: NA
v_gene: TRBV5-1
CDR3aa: CASSAQDSYNEQFF
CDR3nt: TGCGCCAGCAGCGCCCAGGACAGTTACAATGAGCAGTTCTTC

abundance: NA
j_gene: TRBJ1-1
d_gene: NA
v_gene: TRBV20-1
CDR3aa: CSASRQGGAPRTKAFF
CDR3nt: TGCAGTGCTAGCCGGCAGGGTGGGGCCCCGAGGACTAAAGCTTTCTTT